This T cell receptor (beta chain) was recorded in a study of T cells in women clearing cervical HPV infection. Study conclusions and caveats: Richness plus V gene abundances separated cases from controls with AUC around 0.8.

Of note for this clone: Its target is not known. The CDR3 end is not reached by the read, which stops 3 residues before it; the germline J gene fills it in.

Average input was around 1,200 ng genomic DNA for immunoSEQ TCR beta CDR3 amplification. The repertoire was sequenced with immunoSEQ multiplex PCR; TCRdb's copy has only in-frame clones and lacks some. The repertoire table contains about 39,000 clones. The germline V gene has CDR1 KGHSY and CDR2 FQNENV. J was trimmed by 2 bases and V by 2 bases; bases with no gene match: 3. The CDR3 has 16 amino acids. Each participant carried one incident cervical HPV16 infection only. The V call is TRBV16, the J call TRBJ1-3, with TRBD1 matching 10 bases. The sample comprised blood buffy coat. The receptor's source is a woman between 18 and 75 years old with a cervical HPV16 infection that either progressed to CIN3+ or cleared (not recorded which). The sequenced part of the CDR3 DNA is TGTGCCAGCAGCCAAGGAGGACAGGGGGCTGGAAACACC. Amino acids: CASSQGGQGAGNT. The whole CDR3 sequence reads CASSQGGQGAGNTIYF.